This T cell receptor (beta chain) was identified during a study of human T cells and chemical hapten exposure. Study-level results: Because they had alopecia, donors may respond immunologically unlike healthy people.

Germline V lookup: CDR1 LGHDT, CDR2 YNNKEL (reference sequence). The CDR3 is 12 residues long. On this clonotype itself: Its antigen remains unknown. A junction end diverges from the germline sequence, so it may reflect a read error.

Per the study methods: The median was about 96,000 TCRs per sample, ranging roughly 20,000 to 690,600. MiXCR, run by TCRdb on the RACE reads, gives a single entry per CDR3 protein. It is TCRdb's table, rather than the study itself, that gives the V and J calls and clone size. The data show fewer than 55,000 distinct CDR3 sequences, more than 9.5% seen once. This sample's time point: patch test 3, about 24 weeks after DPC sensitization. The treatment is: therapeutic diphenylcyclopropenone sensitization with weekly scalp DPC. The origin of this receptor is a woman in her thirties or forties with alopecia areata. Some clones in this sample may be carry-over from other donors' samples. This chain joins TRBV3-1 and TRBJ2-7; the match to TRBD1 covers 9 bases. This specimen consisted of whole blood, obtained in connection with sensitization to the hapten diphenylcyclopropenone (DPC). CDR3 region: CASSQYRGQTIF. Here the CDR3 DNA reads TGTGCCAGCAGCCAGTACAGGGGGCAGACGATCTTC.